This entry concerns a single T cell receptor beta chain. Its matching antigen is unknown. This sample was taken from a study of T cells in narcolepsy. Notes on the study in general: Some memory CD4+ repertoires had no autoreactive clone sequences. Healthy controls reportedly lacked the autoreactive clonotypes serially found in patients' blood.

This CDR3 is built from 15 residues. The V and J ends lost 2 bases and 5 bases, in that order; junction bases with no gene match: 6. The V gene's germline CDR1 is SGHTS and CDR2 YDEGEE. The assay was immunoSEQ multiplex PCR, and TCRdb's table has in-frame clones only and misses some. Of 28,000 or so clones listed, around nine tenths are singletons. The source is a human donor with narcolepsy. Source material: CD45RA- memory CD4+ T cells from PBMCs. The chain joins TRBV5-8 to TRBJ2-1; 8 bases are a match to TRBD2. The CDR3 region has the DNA TGTGCCAGCAGCTTTTTAGCGGGACGAAACAATGAGCAGTTCTTC. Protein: CASSFLAGRNNEQFF.